This T cell receptor beta chain stems from a study of blood T cell repertoires in COVID-19. Across the whole study: The origin of the acute and convalescent COVID-19 samples was the United States, Italy and Spain. From T cells, B-cell-depleted T cells, or PBMCs came the material, which was cDNA or gDNA.

The participants were between roughly 18 and 89 years old and came from 24 US areas. Authors' analysis steps: Nucleated cell number was recorded as an estimate derived from reference gene primer amplification. Libraries were prepared by immunoSEQ multiplex PCR; TCRdb keeps only in-frame clonotypes and omits some of them. V and J calls and clone size come straight from that table; D and trimming were deduced from the DNA. The sample lists hundreds of thousands of clones; about 91% were seen once. V gave up 2 bases and J gave up 0 bases, with 7 bases separating them. CDR1 and CDR2 (germline): MNHEY, SMNVEV (reference sequence). The CDR3 runs 14 residues.

The specimen sequenced was PBMCs or T cells enriched from blood (not recorded which). This TCR was sampled from a woman aged 35 to 49 with acute COVID-19. V gene TRBV27 combines with J gene TRBJ1-1; possible D gene TRBD1, 5 bases. The CDR3 DNA follows: TGTGCCAGCAGTTTACCAGGGATGAACACTGAAGCTTTCTTT. Protein sequence: CASSLPGMNTEAFF.